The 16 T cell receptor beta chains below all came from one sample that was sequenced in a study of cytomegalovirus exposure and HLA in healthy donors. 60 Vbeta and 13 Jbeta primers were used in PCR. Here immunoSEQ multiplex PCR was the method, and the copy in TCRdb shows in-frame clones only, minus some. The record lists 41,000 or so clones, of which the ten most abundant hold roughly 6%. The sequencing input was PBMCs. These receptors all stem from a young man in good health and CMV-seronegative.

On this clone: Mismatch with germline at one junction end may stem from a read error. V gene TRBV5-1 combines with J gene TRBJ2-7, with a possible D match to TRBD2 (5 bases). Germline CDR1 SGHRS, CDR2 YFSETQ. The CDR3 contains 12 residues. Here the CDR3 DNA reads TGCGCCAGCAGCTTGGAGGCGGGCGAGCAGTCCTTC. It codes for CASSLEAGEQSF. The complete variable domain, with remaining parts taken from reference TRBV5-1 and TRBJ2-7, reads KAGVTQTPRYLIKTRGQQVTLSCSPISGHRSVSWYQQTPGQGLQFLFEYFSETQRNKGNFPGRFSGRQFSNSRSEMNVSTLELGDSALYLCASSLEAGEQSFGPGTRLTVT.

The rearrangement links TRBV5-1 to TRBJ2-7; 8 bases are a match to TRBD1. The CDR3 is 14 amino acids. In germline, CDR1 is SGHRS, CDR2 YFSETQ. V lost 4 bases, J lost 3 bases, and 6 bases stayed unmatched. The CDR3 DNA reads TGCGCCAGCAGCCGCGGGACAGGTCACTACGAGCAGTACTTC. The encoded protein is CASSRGTGHYEQYF.

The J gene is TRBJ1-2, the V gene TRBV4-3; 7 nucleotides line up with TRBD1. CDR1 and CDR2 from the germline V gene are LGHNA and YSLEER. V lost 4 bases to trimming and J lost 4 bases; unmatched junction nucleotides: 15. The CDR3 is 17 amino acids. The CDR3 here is CASSRAPPDRVGYGYTF. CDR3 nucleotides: TGCGCCAGCAGCCGAGCCCCGCCCGACAGGGTTGGCTATGGCTACACCTTC.

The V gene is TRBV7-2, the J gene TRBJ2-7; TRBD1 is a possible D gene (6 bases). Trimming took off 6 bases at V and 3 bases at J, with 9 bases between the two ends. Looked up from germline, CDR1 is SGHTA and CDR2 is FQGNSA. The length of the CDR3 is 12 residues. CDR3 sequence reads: CASRLQGYEQYF. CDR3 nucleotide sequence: TGTGCCAGCAGATTACAGGGCTACGAGCAGTACTTC.

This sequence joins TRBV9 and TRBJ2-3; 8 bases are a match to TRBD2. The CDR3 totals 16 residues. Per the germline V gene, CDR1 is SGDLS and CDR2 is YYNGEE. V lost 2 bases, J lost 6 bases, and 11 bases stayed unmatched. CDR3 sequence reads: CASSVSGGSIEDTQYF. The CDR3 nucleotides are TGTGCCAGCAGCGTCTCGGGGGGGAGTATTGAGGATACGCAGTATTTT.

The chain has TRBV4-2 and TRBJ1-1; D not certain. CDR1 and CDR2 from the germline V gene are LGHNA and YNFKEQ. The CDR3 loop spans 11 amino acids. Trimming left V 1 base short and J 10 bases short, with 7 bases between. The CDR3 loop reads CASSQGRGAFF. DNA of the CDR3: TGTGCCAGCAGCCAAGGACGCGGAGCTTTCTTT.

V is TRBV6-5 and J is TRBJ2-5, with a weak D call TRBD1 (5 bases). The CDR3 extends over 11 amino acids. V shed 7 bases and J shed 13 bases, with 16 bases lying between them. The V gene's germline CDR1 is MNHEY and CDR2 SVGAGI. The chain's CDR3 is CASNRAGLWYF. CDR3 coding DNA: TGTGCCAGCAACCGGGCAGGGTTGTGGTACTTC.

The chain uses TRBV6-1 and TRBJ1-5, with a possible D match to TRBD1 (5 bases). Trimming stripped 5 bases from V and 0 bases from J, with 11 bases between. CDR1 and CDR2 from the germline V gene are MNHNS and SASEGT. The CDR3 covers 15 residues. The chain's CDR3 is CASSSGTDSNQPQHF. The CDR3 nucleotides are TGTGCCAGCAGTTCCGGGACTGATAGCAATCAGCCCCAGCATTTT.

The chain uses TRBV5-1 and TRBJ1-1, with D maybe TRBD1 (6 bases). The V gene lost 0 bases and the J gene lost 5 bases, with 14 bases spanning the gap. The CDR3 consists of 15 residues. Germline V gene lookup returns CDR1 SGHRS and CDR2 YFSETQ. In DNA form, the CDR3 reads TGCGCCAGCAGCTTGGTCCAGGGGTTGGGGACTGAAGCTTTCTTT. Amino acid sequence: CASSLVQGLGTEAFF.

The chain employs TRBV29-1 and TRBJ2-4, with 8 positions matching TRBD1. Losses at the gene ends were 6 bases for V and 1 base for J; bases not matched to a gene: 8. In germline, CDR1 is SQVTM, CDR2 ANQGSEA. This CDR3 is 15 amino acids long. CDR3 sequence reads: CSVRPRQGAKNIQYF. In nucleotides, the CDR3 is TGCAGCGTCCGTCCAAGACAGGGGGCCAAAAACATTCAGTACTTC.

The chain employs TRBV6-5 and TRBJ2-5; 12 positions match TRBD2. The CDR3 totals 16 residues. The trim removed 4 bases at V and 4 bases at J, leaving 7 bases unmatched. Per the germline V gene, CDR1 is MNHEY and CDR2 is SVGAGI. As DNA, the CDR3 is TGTGCCAGCAGTTTTCTGCGACTAGCGGGAGTAGAGACCCAGTACTTC. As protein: CASSFLRLAGVETQYF.

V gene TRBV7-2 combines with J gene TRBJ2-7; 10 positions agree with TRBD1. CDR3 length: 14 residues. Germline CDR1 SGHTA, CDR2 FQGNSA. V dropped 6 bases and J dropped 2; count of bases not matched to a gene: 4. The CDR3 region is CASRGGQGPYEQYF. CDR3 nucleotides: TGTGCCAGCAGGGGGGGACAGGGGCCCTACGAGCAGTACTTC. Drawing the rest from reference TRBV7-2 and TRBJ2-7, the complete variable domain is GAGVSQSPSNKVTEKGKDVELRCDPISGHTALYWYRQSLGQGLEFLIYFQGNSAPDKSGLPSDRFSAERTGGSVSTLTIQRTQQEDSAVYLCASRGGQGPYEQYFGPGTRLTVT.

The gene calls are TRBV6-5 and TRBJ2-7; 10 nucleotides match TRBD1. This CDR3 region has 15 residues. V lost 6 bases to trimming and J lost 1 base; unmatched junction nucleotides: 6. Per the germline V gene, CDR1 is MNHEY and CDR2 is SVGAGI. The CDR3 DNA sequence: TGTGCCAGCAGGCCTTCGGGACAGGGGTCCTACGAGCAGTACTTC. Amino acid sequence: CASRPSGQGSYEQYF.

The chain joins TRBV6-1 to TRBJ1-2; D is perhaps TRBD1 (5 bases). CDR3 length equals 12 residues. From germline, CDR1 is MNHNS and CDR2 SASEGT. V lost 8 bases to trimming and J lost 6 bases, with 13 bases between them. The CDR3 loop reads CASARTNDGYTF. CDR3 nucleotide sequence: TGTGCCAGCGCCAGGACAAACGATGGCTACACCTTC.

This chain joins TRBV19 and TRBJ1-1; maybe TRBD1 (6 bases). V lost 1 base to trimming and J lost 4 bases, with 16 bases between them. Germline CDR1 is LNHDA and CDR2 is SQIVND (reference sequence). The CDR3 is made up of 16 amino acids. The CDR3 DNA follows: TGTGCCAGTAGTATAGGAGAACAGGGCCTAGGCACTGAAGCTTTCTTT. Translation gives CASSIGEQGLGTEAFF.

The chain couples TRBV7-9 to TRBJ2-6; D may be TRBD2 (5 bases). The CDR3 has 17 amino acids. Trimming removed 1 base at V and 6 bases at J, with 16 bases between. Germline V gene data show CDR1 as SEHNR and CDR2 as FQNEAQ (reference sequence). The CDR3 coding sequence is TGTGCCAGCAGCTTAGGGGGAACGGCGCGGGCGGCCAACGTCCTGACTTTC. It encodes CASSLGGTARAANVLTF.